This T cell receptor (beta chain) was found in a study of blood T cell repertoires in COVID-19. Overall study context: Samples representing acute and convalescent COVID-19 were sourced from the United States, Italy and Spain.

TCRdb keeps only in-frame clones here, not all; method: immunoSEQ multiplex PCR. The repertoire holds a few hundred thousand clones, approximately 86% seen once, with 0.75% to 1% in the top ten. Allocation to cohorts depended on clinical history reported by the participants. Donors of Cohort 3 who recovered were those that had two negative PCRs, clearance, or symptom resolution. The CDR3 totals 15 residues. Germline V lookup: CDR1 SEHNR, CDR2 FQNEAQ (reference sequence). Trimming removed 2 bases from V and 5 bases from J, with 15 bases in between. The sequence was obtained from a woman in her 30s who had recovered from COVID-19. The sequenced sample consisted of PBMCs or T cells enriched from blood (not recorded which). The chain couples TRBV7-9 to TRBJ2-5; possible D gene TRBD2, 6 bases. In DNA form, the CDR3 reads TGTGCCAGCAGCTTAAAGGCTGGAGGGCTGGAGACCCAGTACTTC. As protein: CASSLKAGGLETQYF.